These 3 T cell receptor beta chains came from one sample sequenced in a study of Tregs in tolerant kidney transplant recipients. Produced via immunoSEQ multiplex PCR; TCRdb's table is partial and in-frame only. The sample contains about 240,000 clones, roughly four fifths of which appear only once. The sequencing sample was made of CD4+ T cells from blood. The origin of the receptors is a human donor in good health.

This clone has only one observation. Here the CDR3 reads CASSLGLAGVRTQYF. CDR3 nucleotides: TGTGCCAGCTCCTTAGGGCTAGCGGGAGTTCGGACCCAGTACTTC. The chain has TRBV27 and TRBJ2-5; 10 bases agree with TRBD2. The CDR3 has 15 amino acids. CDR1 is MNHEY, CDR2 SMNVEV, per germline (reference sequence). V was clipped by 8 bases and J by 7 bases; unmatched bases: 13.

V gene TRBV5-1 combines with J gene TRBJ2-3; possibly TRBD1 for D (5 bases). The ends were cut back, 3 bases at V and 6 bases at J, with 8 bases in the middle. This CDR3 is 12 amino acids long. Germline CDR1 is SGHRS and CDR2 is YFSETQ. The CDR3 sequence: CASSSTADTQYF. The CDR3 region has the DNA TGCGCCAGCAGCTCGACAGCGGATACGCAGTATTTT.

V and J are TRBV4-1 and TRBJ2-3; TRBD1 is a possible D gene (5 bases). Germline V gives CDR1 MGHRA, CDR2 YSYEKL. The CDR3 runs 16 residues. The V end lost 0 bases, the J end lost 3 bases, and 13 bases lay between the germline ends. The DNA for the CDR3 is TGCGCCAGCAGCCAAGATTGGGGCCTACCGACAGATACGCAGTATTTT. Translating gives CASSQDWGLPTDTQYF.